This T cell receptor (beta chain) is from a study of cytomegalovirus exposure and HLA in healthy donors. The germline CDR1 and CDR2 sequences are SGDLS and YYNGEE. Trimming took 4 bases from V and 8 from J; bases not matched to a gene: 7. The CDR3 loop spans 14 amino acids. Primers for the PCR totalled 60 Vbeta and 13 Jbeta. Only in-frame clones appear in the TCRdb table, and some are missing; sequencing was by immunoSEQ multiplex PCR. The table lists about 160,000 clones, roughly 80% of them singletons. The sequencing sample was made of PBMCs. The rearrangement links TRBV9 to TRBJ1-4; 8 bases agree with TRBD1. The sequence derives from a man aged 25 to 40 in good health and CMV-seropositive. In DNA form, the CDR3 reads TGTGCCAGCAGCAACGGACAGGGTTTCGAAAAACTGTTTTTT. The encoded protein is CASSNGQGFEKLFF.